The present T cell receptor beta chain was sequenced within a study of beta chain features in type 1 diabetes. Study-level background: Patients looked much like healthy donors when it came to age, gender and cell yields.

V was trimmed by 4 bases and J by 4 bases, leaving 9 bases between them. The length of the CDR3 is 12 residues. From germline, CDR1 is SQVTM and CDR2 ANQGSEA. This clone was counted only a few times. Antigen specificity is unknown. Regarding the study as a whole: Relative to healthy donors, patients appeared to have naive, central memory and Treg TCRB repertoires that were more similar. VDJ junctions in type 1 diabetes patients carried more deletions and fewer insertions.

Sequencing targeted expressed TCRB transcripts, as all isolated RNA had been reverse transcribed. Generated by immunoSEQ multiplex PCR, the TCRdb table keeps only in-frame clones and is missing some. In the table there are 810,000 or so clones, about 17% of which are singletons. Specimen: naive CD4+ T cells from blood. The chain has TRBV29-1 and TRBJ2-3; D is ambiguous. The receptor comes from a woman younger than 30 in good health. The CDR3 loop reads CSVGQESDTQYF. DNA of the CDR3: TGCAGCGTTGGGCAGGAATCAGATACGCAGTATTTT.